The 15 T cell receptor beta chains presented below share a single source sample, sequenced in a study of blood T cell repertoires in COVID-19. Method: immunoSEQ multiplex PCR; TCRdb's copy keeps in-frame clones and lacks some. The repertoire holds approximately 300,000 clones, almost 90% seen once, with 11% in the top ten. The sequencing input was peripheral blood. The origin of the receptors is a woman in her twenties or thirties with COVID-19, enrolled during active disease.

The V call is TRBV7-6, the J call TRBJ2-1; 7 bases agree with TRBD2. After removal of 2 bases from V and 2 bases from J, the junction contained 6 bases not matched to a gene. This CDR3 contains 16 residues. Germline values: CDR1 SGHVS, CDR2 FNYEAQ. DNA of the CDR3: TGTGCCAGCAGCTTATTCAGCGGGGAGACCTACAATGAGCAGTTCTTC. Translating it yields CASSLFSGETYNEQFF.

The V call is TRBV30, the J call TRBJ1-5; D remains ambiguous. Trimming took 0 bases from V and 2 from J, leaving 8 bases between them. This CDR3 region has 14 residues. CDR1 and CDR2 from the germline V gene are GTSNPN and SVGIG (reference sequence). Here the CDR3 reads CAWSVANRNQPQHF. CDR3 bases: TGTGCCTGGAGTGTAGCGAATCGCAATCAGCCCCAGCATTTT.

V and J are TRBV7-2 and TRBJ2-7; D is uncertain. V was clipped by 1 base and J by 2 bases, with 12 bases between them. CDR1 is SGHTA and CDR2 is FQGNSA in the germline V gene. The CDR3 spans 15 residues. This CDR3 reads CASSLEKRIAYEQYF. The CDR3, as DNA: TGTGCCAGCAGCTTAGAAAAGCGTATCGCCTACGAGCAGTACTTC. Full variable domain (rest looked up from reference TRBV7-2 and TRBJ2-7): GAGVSQSPSNKVTEKGKDVELRCDPISGHTALYWYRQSLGQGLEFLIYFQGNSAPDKSGLPSDRFSAERTGGSVSTLTIQRTQQEDSAVYLCASSLEKRIAYEQYFGPGTRLTVT.

The chain carries TRBV19 and TRBJ2-7, with D perhaps TRBD2 (6 bases). Trimming left V 5 bases short and J 1 base short, with 9 bases between. The length of the CDR3 is 13 residues. The germline V gene has CDR1 LNHDA and CDR2 SQIVND (reference sequence). This chain's CDR3 is CASSAGRSYEQYF. The CDR3 DNA reads as TGTGCCAGTAGTGCCGGGAGATCCTACGAGCAGTACTTC.

This chain's CDR3 is CASSQVGQGYNEQFF. Here the CDR3 DNA reads TGTGCCAGCAGCCAAGTCGGGCAGGGCTACAATGAGCAGTTCTTC. The chain joins TRBV4-2 to TRBJ2-1; D possibly corresponds to TRBD1 (5 bases). Germline V gene lookup returns CDR1 LGHNA and CDR2 YNFKEQ. The V end was cut by 1 base, the J end by 3 bases, with 10 bases between. The CDR3 is made up of 15 amino acids.

This sequence joins TRBV5-1 and TRBJ1-2; no firm D call. V was pared by 0 bases and J by 4 bases, with 13 bases between. Germline V CDR1 and CDR2: SGHRS, YFSETQ. The CDR3 sequence is 15 residues long. CDR3 region: CASSLDRERAYGYTF. DNA for the CDR3: TGCGCCAGCAGCTTGGACCGGGAGCGCGCCTATGGCTACACCTTC.

V is TRBV10-3 and J is TRBJ2-3; no definite D call. This CDR3 spans 14 amino acids. Germline V gene lookup returns CDR1 ENHRY and CDR2 SYGVKD. Between the trimmed V and J ends, which lost 4 bases and 0 bases, there was a span of 8 bases. CDR3 sequence reads: CAISGGASTDTQYF. The CDR3 coding sequence is TGTGCCATCAGTGGAGGCGCTAGCACAGATACGCAGTATTTT.

This chain joins TRBV9 and TRBJ2-3; D might be TRBD2 (6 bases). Germline-derived CDR1 and CDR2 are SGDLS and YYNGEE. Trimming removed 4 bases at V and 1 base at J, with 13 bases between. The CDR3 runs to 15 residues. In DNA, the CDR3 is TGTGCCAGCAGCTCCCTAGCGTCGGGCACAGATACGCAGTATTTT. This codes for CASSSLASGTDTQYF.

The chain is built from TRBV3-1 (or the pseudogene TRBV3-2) and TRBJ2-1; TRBD2 aligns across 9 bases. CDR1 and CDR2 (germline): LGHDT, YNNKEL (reference sequence). Losses at the gene ends were 4 bases for V and 2 bases for J; bases not matched to a gene: 6. This CDR3 contains 16 residues. Here the CDR3 DNA reads TGTGCCAGCAGCCCCGATAGCGGGAGCCCCTACAATGAGCAGTTCTTC. This gives the protein CASSPDSGSPYNEQFF.

The rearrangement links TRBV9 to TRBJ2-1; 8 nucleotides align to TRBD2. V shed 0 bases and J 7 bases; nucleotides not matched to a gene: 6. The germline V gene encodes CDR1 SGDLS and CDR2 YYNGEE. The CDR3 consists of 15 residues. This CDR3 is CASSVAGGPFNEQFF. For the CDR3, the DNA is TGTGCCAGCAGCGTAGCGGGAGGGCCTTTTAATGAGCAGTTCTTC.

Worth noting for this clone: An end of the junction differs from the germline gene, which may be a read error. The chain carries TRBV29-1 and TRBJ2-4; D ambiguous. The length of the CDR3 is 12 residues. Germline CDR1 SQVTM, CDR2 ANQGSEA. CDR3 DNA: TGCAGCGTTGGGGTAGCCCAAAACATTCAGTACTTC. Its protein is CSVGVAQNIQYF.

The chain carries TRBV6-1 and TRBJ2-7; 10 nucleotides agree with TRBD1. CDR1 is MNHNS, CDR2 SASEGT, per germline. V trimming: 3 bases; J trimming: 7 bases; junction bases outside the gene matches: 9. There are 15 residues in the CDR3. The CDR3 spells CASSDPDRGGREQYF. The CDR3 DNA is TGTGCCAGCAGTGATCCGGACAGGGGGGGGCGTGAGCAGTACTTC.

The chain combines TRBV6-5 with TRBJ2-7; D remains unclear. This CDR3 contains 16 residues. Trimming removed 0 bases at V and 2 bases at J, with 14 bases between. Germline V gene sequence: CDR1 MNHEY, CDR2 SVGAGI. The CDR3 sequence is CASSYSRQPKPYEQYF. As DNA, the CDR3 is TGTGCCAGCAGTTACTCGCGGCAGCCGAAACCCTACGAGCAGTACTTC.

The chain combines TRBV5-1 with TRBJ2-5; TRBD2 agrees at 9 bases. Losses at the gene ends were 5 bases for V and 5 bases for J; bases not matched to a gene: 13. The CDR3 runs to 16 residues. The germline gives CDR1 SGHRS, CDR2 YFSETQ. The CDR3 sequence: CASREILAGSGETQYF. The CDR3 DNA reads TGCGCCAGCAGAGAGATTCTAGCGGGGTCCGGGGAGACCCAGTACTTC.

This clone was detected only once. The chain joins TRBV6-5 to TRBJ1-5; 10 positions agree with TRBD1. V was clipped by 8 bases and J by 9 bases; unmatched bases: 7. CDR3 length: 13 amino acids. Germline V CDR1 and CDR2: MNHEY, SVGAGI. CDR3 bases: TGTGCCAGCGGGGGGACAGGGGAGGGGCCCCAGCATTTT. The encoded protein is CASGGTGEGPQHF.